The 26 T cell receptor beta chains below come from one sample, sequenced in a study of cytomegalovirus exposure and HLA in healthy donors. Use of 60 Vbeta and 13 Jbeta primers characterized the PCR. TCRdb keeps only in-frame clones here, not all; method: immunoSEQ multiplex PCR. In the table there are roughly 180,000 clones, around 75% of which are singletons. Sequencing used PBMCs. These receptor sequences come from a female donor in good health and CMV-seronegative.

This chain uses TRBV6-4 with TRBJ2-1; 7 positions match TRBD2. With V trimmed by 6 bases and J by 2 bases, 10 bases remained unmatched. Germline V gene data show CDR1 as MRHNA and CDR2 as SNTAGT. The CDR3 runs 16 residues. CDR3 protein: CASSQRSSGTYNEQFF. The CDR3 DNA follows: TGTGCCAGCAGCCAGCGTTCTAGCGGAACCTACAATGAGCAGTTCTTC.

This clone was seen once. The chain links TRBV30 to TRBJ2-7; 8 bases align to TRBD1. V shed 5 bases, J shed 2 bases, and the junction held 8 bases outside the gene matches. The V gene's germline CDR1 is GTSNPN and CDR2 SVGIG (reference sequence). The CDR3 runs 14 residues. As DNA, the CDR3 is TGTGCCTGGGGAGACAGGGGTAGGGCCTACGAGCAGTACTTC. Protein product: CAWGDRGRAYEQYF.

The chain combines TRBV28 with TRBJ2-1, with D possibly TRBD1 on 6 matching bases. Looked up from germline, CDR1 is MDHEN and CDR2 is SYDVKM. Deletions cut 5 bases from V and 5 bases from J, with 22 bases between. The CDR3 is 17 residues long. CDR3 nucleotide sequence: TGTGCCAGCAGTCGCTCTCTTTGGGGGCAACGTAACAATGAGCAGTTCTTC. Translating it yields CASSRSLWGQRNNEQFF.

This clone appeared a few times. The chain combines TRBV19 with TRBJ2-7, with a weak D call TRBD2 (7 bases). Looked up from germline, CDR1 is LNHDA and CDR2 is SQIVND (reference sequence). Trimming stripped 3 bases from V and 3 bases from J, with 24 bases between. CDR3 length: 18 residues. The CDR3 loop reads CASSIFLVAGGGGYEQYF. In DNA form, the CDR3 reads TGTGCCAGTAGTATTTTTTTGGTCGCTGGCGGGGGCGGCTACGAGCAGTACTTC.

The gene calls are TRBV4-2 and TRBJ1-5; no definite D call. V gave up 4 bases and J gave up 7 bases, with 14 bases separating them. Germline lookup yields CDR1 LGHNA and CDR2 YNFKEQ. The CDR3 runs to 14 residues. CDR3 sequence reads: CASSRGYGEQPQHF. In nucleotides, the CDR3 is TGTGCCAGCAGCCGCGGTTACGGGGAACAGCCCCAGCATTTT.

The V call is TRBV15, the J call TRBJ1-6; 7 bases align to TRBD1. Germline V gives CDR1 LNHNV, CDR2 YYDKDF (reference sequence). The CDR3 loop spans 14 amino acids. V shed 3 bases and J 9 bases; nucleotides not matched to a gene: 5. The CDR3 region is CATSSATGTSPLHF. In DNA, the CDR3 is TGTGCCACCAGCAGTGCGACAGGGACTTCACCCCTCCACTTT. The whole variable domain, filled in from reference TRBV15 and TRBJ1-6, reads DAMVIQNPRYQVTQFGKPVTLSCSQTLNHNVMYWYQQKSSQAPKLLFHYYDKDFNNEADTPDNFQSRRPNTSFCFLDIRSPGLGDTAMYLCATSSATGTSPLHFGNGTRLTVT.

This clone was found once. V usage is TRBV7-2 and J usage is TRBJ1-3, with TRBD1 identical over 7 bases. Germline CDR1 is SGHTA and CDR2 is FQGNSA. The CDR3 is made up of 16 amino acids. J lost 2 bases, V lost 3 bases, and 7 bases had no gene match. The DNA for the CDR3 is TGTGCCAGCAGCTTCAGGGGGAGTGCGGCTGGAAACACCATATATTTT. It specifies CASSFRGSAAGNTIYF.

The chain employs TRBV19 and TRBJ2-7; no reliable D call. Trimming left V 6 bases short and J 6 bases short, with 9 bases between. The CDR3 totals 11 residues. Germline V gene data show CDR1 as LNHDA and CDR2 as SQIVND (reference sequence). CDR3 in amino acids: CASSRGLEQYF. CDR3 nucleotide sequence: TGTGCCAGTAGCCGAGGCCTCGAGCAGTACTTC.

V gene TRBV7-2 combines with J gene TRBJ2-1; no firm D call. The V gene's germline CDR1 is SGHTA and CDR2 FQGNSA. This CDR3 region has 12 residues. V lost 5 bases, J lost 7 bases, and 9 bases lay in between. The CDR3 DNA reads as TGTGCCAGCAGCCAGGCGTGGAATGAGCAGTTCTTC. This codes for CASSQAWNEQFF. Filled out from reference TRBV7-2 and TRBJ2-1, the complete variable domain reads GAGVSQSPSNKVTEKGKDVELRCDPISGHTALYWYRQSLGQGLEFLIYFQGNSAPDKSGLPSDRFSAERTGGSVSTLTIQRTQQEDSAVYLCASSQAWNEQFFGPGTRLTVL.

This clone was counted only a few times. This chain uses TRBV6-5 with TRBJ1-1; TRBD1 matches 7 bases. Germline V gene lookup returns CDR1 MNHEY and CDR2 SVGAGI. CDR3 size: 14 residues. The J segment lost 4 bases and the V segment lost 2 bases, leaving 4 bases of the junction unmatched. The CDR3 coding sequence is TGTGCCAGCAGTTACGGGCAGGGGGGCACTGAAGCTTTCTTT. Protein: CASSYGQGGTEAFF.

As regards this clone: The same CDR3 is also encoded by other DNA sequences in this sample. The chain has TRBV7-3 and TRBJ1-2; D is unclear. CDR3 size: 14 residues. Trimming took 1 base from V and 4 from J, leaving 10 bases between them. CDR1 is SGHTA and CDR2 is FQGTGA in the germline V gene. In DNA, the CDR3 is TGTGCCAGCAGCTTAATTTCGGGGTCCTATGGCTACACCTTC. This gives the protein CASSLISGSYGYTF.

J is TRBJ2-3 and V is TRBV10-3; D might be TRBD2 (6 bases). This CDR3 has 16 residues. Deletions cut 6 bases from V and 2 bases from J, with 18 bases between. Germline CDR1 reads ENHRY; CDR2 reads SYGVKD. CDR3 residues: CAIRRPRGDFTDTQYF. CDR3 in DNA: TGTGCCATCAGACGACCGCGAGGGGACTTCACAGATACGCAGTATTTT.

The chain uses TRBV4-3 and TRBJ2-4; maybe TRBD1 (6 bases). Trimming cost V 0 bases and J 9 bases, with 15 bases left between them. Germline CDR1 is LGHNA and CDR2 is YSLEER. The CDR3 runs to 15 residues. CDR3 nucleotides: TGCGCCAGCAGCCAAGAAACAGGGCGTAGAGGCATTCAGTACTTC. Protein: CASSQETGRRGIQYF.

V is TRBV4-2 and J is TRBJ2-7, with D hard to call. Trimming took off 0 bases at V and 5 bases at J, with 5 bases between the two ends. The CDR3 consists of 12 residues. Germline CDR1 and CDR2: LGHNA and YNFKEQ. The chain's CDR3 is CASSQDSDEQYF. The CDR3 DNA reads TGTGCCAGCAGCCAAGACAGCGACGAGCAGTACTTC.

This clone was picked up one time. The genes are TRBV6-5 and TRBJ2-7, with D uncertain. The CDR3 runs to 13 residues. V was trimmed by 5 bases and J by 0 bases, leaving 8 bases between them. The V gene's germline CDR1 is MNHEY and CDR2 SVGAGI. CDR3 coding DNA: TGTGCCAGCAGTGCTACGAGCTCCTACGAGCAGTACTTC. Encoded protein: CASSATSSYEQYF.

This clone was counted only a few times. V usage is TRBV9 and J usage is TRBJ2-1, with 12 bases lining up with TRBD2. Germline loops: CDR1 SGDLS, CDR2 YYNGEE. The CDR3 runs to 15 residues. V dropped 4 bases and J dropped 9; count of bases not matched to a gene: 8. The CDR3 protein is CASSRVPGLAGEQFF. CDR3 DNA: TGTGCCAGCAGCCGGGTCCCGGGACTAGCGGGTGAGCAGTTCTTC.

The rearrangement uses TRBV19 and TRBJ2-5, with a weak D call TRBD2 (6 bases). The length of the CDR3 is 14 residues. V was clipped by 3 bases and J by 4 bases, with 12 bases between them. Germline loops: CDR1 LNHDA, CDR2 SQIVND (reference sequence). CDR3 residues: CASSIRRDLETQYF. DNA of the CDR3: TGTGCCAGTAGTATTCGCAGGGACTTAGAGACCCAGTACTTC.

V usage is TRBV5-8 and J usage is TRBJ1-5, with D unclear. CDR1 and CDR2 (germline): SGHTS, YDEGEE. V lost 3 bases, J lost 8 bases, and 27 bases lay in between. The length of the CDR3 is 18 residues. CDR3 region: CASSYRYLRIHQEEPQHF. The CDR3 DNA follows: TGTGCCAGCAGCTACCGATACTTACGGATACACCAAGAGGAGCCCCAGCATTTT.

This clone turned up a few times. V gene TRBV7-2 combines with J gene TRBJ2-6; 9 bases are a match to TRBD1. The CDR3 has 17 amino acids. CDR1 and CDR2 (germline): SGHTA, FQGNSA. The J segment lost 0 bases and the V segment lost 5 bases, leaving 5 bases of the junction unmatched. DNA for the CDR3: TGTGCCAGCAGCGGGGGGACAGGGAACTCTGGGGCCAACGTCCTGACTTTC. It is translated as CASSGGTGNSGANVLTF.

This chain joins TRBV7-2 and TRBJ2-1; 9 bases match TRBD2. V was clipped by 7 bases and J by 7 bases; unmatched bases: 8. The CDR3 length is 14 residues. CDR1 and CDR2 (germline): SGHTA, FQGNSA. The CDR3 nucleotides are TGTGCCAGCAAGGCGGGAGGGCCAATTAATGAGCAGTTCTTC. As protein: CASKAGGPINEQFF. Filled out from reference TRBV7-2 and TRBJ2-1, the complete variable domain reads GAGVSQSPSNKVTEKGKDVELRCDPISGHTALYWYRQSLGQGLEFLIYFQGNSAPDKSGLPSDRFSAERTGGSVSTLTIQRTQQEDSAVYLCASKAGGPINEQFFGPGTRLTVL.

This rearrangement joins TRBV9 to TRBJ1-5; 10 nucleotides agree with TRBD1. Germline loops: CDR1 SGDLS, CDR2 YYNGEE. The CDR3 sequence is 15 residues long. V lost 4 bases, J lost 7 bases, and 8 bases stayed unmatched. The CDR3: CASSPGTGEGQPQHF. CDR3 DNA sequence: TGTGCCAGCAGCCCCGGGACAGGGGAAGGACAGCCCCAGCATTTT.

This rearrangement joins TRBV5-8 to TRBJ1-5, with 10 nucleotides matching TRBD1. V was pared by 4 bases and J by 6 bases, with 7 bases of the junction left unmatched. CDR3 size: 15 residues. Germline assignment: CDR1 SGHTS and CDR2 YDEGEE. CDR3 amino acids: CASSQGTGESQPQHF. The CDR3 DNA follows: TGTGCCAGCAGCCAAGGGACAGGGGAGAGTCAGCCCCAGCATTTT. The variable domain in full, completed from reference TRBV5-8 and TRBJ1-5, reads EAGVTQSPTHLIKTRGQQATLRCSPISGHTSVYWYQQALGLGLQFLLWYDEGEERNRGNFPPRFSGRQFPNYSSELNVNALELEDSALYLCASSQGTGESQPQHFGDGTRLSIL.

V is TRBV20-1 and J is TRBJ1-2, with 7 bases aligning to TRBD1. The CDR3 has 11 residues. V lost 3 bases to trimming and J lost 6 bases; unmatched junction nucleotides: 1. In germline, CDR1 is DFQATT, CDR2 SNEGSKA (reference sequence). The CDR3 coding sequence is TGCAGTGCTAGCGGACAGGATGGCTACACCTTC. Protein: CSASGQDGYTF.

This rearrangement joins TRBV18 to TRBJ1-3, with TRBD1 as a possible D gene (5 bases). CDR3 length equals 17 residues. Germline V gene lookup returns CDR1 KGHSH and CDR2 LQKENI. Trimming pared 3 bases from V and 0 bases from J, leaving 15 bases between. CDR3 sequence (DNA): TGTGCCAGCTCACCCTTGGACATGCCGAGCTCTGGAAACACCATATATTTT. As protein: CASSPLDMPSSGNTIYF. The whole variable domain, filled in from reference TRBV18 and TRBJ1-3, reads NAGVMQNPRHLVRRRGQEARLRCSPMKGHSHVYWYRQLPEEGLKFMVYLQKENIIDESGMPKERFSAEFPKEGPSILRIQQVVRGDSAAYFCASSPLDMPSSGNTIYFGEGSWLTVV.

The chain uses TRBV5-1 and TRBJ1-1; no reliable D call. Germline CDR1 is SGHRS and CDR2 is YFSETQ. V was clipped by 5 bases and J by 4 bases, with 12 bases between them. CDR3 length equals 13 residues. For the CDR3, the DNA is TGCGCCAGCAGTTCTGCCCAGCGCACTGAAGCTTTCTTT. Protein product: CASSSAQRTEAFF.

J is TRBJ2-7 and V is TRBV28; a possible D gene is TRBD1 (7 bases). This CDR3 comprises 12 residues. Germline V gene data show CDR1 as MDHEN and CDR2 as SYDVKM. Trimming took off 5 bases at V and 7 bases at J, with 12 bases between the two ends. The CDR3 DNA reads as TGTGCCAGCAGTCTTCAGGGGGGAGAGCAGTACTTC. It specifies CASSLQGGEQYF.